This TCR beta chain was recorded in a study of spatial heterogeneity in lung cancer. This clonotype was detected ten times or more. The antigen remains undetermined. Time point reported: sample taken at primary tumor resection. From tumor, nontumor lung or frozen PBMC, whole RNA was taken unsorted for sequencing. The donors, approximately 66 patients with untreated early-stage non-small cell lung cancer, provided the samples. V shed 4 bases and J 3 bases; nucleotides not matched to a gene: 0. The CDR3 consists of 13 residues. Germline V CDR1 and CDR2: KGHSH, LQKENI. Every cDNA TCR molecule received its own unique molecular identifier. Each CDR3 protein is one row after TCRdb ran MiXCR on the 5' RACE reads. The sample contains about 26,000 distinct CDR3 sequences, about 13% of which appear only once. Study observations and caveats: Expanded tumor TCRs that were ubiquitous appeared in blood more at resection than follow-up.

This clonotype originated in a female donor with early-stage non-small cell lung cancer. The V gene is TRBV18, the J gene TRBJ2-5, with 9 bases fitting TRBD1. Sequenced here: PBMCs, sampled at surgery. The CDR3 DNA reads TGTGCCAGCTCACGGGACAGGGAAGAGACCCAGTACTTC. Protein: CASSRDREETQYF. Using reference TRBV18 and TRBJ2-5 for the parts outside the CDR3, the full variable domain is NAGVMQNPRHLVRRRGQEARLRCSPMKGHSHVYWYRQLPEEGLKFMVYLQKENIIDESGMPKERFSAEFPKEGPSILRIQQVVRGDSAAYFCASSRDREETQYFGPGTRLLVL.